Each of the 2 T cell receptor beta chains below was sequenced from the same sample in a study of shared clonotypes between healthy human individuals (TCRdb year 2020). Library preparation employed the immunoSEQ multiplex PCR assay. This immuneACCESS table, as held by TCRdb, lists in-frame sequences with V and J called but not all clones. Of the missing ones, under half trace to an unresolved V gene in checked studies; the others have no known cause. For this sample the table gives approximately 500,000 clones, of which 90% to 97% were detected only once. About 0.064% of the sample belongs to the ten largest clones. Source material: naive CD4+ T cells sorted from blood. The intended sense of this specimen's cell subset or site label: CD45RA+ positively selected. These receptors were obtained from a woman younger than 45 in good health.

In its sample, this clone was seen once. This chain connects TRBV2 to TRBJ2-3; no definite D call. The CDR3 has 14 residues. The ends were cut back, 5 bases at V and 1 base at J, with 10 bases in the middle. Looked up from germline, CDR1 is SNHLY and CDR2 is FYNNEI. The chain's CDR3 is CASSTGRRTDTQYF. DNA for the CDR3: TGTGCCAGCAGTACGGGTCGCCGCACAGATACGCAGTATTTT. The full variable domain, rest sourced from reference TRBV2 and TRBJ2-3, is EPEVTQTPSHQVTQMGQEVILRCVPISNHLYFYWYRQILGQKVEFLVSFYNNEISEKSEIFDDQFSVERPDGSNFTLKIRSTKLEDSAMYFCASSTGRRTDTQYFGPGTRLTVL.

The chain carries TRBV7-2 and TRBJ2-7, with 11 bases identical to TRBD2. The CDR3 totals 14 residues. The junction had 2 bases not matched to a gene; V was cut back by 2 bases and J by 5 bases. Germline V gene sequence: CDR1 SGHTA, CDR2 FQGNSA. The DNA of the CDR3 is TGTGCCAGCAGCTTATTAGCGGGAGGGGACGAGCAGTACTTC. As protein: CASSLLAGGDEQYF.